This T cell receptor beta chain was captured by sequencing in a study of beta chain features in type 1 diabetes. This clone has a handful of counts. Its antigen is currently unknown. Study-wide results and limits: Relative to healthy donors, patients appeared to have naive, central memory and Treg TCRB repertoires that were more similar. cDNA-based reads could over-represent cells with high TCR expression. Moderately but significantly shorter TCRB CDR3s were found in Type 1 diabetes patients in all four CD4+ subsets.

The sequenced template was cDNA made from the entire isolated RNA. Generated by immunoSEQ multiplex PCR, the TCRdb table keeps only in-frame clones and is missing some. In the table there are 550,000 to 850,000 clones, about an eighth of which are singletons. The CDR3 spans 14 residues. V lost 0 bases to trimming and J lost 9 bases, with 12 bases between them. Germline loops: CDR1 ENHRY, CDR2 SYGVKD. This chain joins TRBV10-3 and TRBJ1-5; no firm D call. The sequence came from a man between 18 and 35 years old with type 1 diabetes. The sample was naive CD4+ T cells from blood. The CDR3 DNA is TGTGCCATCAGTGAGTCGATGGACCGGGGGCCCCAGCATTTT. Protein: CAISESMDRGPQHF.